The 23 T cell receptor beta chains reported below all come from one sample, sequenced in a study of blood T cell repertoires in COVID-19. Method: immunoSEQ multiplex PCR; TCRdb's copy keeps in-frame clones and lacks some. The top ten hold 1.3% of the sample, which has tens of thousands of clones, about nine tenths seen once. Sequencing was carried out using peripheral blood. The source of these receptors is a man aged 55 to 70 with acute or convalescent COVID-19.

The chain joins TRBV19 to TRBJ1-5, with a tentative D call TRBD1 (5 bases). Germline V CDR1 and CDR2: LNHDA, SQIVND (reference sequence). V gave up 0 bases and J gave up 7 bases, with 7 bases separating them. CDR3 size: 13 residues. CDR3 amino acids: CASSIDRAQPQHF. The DNA for the CDR3 is TGTGCCAGTAGTATAGACAGGGCCCAGCCCCAGCATTTT. The full variable domain, its missing parts supplied by reference TRBV19 and TRBJ1-5, is DGGITQSPKYLFRKEGQNVTLSCEQNLNHDAMYWYRQDPGQGLRLIYYSQIVNDFQKGDIAEGYSVSREKKESFPLTVTSAQKNPTAFYLCASSIDRAQPQHFGDGTRLSIL.

The chain combines TRBV25-1 with TRBJ1-5; weak D call: TRBD1 (5 bases). V was shortened by 7 bases and J by 7 bases, with 11 bases between the two germline ends. Germline CDR1 reads MGHDK; CDR2 reads SYGVNS. This CDR3 has 12 residues. The CDR3 coding sequence is TGTGCCAGCACAGGGCCCATACAGCCCCAGCATTTT. It encodes CASTGPIQPQHF. The variable domain in full, completed from reference TRBV25-1 and TRBJ1-5, reads EADIYQTPRYLVIGTGKKITLECSQTMGHDKMYWYQQDPGMELHLIHYSYGVNSTEKGDLSSESTVSRIRTEHFPLTLESARPSHTSQYLCASTGPIQPQHFGDGTRLSIL.

V usage is TRBV27 and J usage is TRBJ1-1, with D possibly TRBD1 on 6 matching bases. CDR3 length: 18 residues. V was trimmed by 5 bases and J by 0 bases, leaving 22 bases between them. The germline gives CDR1 MNHEY, CDR2 SMNVEV (reference sequence). The CDR3 DNA reads TGTGCCAGCAGTCAGCTACAGGGTTGGGGGAATATGAACACTGAAGCTTTCTTT. It encodes CASSQLQGWGNMNTEAFF.

This CDR3 reads CASSLVTINEKLFF. The DNA of the CDR3 is TGCGCCAGCAGCTTGGTCACAATTAATGAAAAACTGTTTTTT. The chain has TRBV5-1 and TRBJ1-4; D gene unclear. The CDR3 covers 14 residues. CDR1 is SGHRS and CDR2 is YFSETQ in the germline V gene. Trimming cost V 0 bases and J 4 bases, with 7 bases left between them.

The V and J genes are TRBV30 and TRBJ1-1; TRBD1 might be the D (5 bases). Germline V lookup: CDR1 GTSNPN, CDR2 SVGIG (reference sequence). The CDR3 extends over 16 amino acids. With 4 bases removed from V and 9 bases from J, the gap between germline ends came to 27 bases. CDR3 nucleotide sequence: TGTGCCTGGAACTCCGCGGATTCTTTTAAGGGGACTCAAGCTTTCTTT. It specifies CAWNSADSFKGTQAFF.

The chain uses TRBV6-5 and TRBJ1-5; TRBD1 aligns across 7 bases. Germline CDR1 MNHEY, CDR2 SVGAGI. After removal of 7 bases from V and 6 bases from J, the junction contained 6 bases not matched to a gene. The CDR3 runs 13 residues. In nucleotides, the CDR3 is TGTGCCAGCACCGACAGGGTTGGTCAGCCCCAGCATTTT. Amino acid sequence: CASTDRVGQPQHF.

This rearrangement joins TRBV6-5 to TRBJ2-1; TRBD1 is a possible D gene (6 bases). Trimming left V 0 bases short and J 10 bases short, with 13 bases between. Germline values: CDR1 MNHEY, CDR2 SVGAGI. The CDR3 length is 14 residues. CDR3 sequence reads: CASSYSYRVGEQFF. DNA for the CDR3: TGTGCCAGCAGTTACTCGTACAGGGTGGGGGAGCAGTTCTTC.

The CDR3 DNA reads TGTGCCAGCTCATTCAGTGGGACAGTGAACACTGAAGCTTTCTTT. This codes for CASSFSGTVNTEAFF. The genes are TRBV18 and TRBJ1-1; 7 bases match TRBD1. This CDR3 is 15 amino acids long. Trimming took 5 bases from V and 0 from J; bases not matched to a gene: 6. Germline CDR1 and CDR2: KGHSH and LQKENI.

The chain is built from TRBV2 and TRBJ2-1; TRBD2 might be the D (5 bases). The CDR3 sequence is 12 residues long. CDR1 and CDR2 (germline): SNHLY, FYNNEI. V lost 8 bases and J 8 bases, leaving 13 bases between the germline ends. The chain's CDR3 is CASGGGRDEQFF. The CDR3 nucleotides read TGTGCCAGCGGAGGTGGAAGGGATGAGCAGTTCTTC.

The chain couples TRBV11-2 to TRBJ1-6, with unresolved D. Germline-derived CDR1 and CDR2 are SGHAT and FQNNGV. The CDR3 contains 19 residues. Trimming removed 6 bases from V and 5 bases from J, with 26 bases in between. Here the CDR3 DNA reads TGTGCCAGCAGTCCCCCCATGCCCCCAGGAACCTCAAATAATTCACCCCTCCACTTT. Its translation: CASSPPMPPGTSNNSPLHF.

The chain has TRBV6-6 and TRBJ1-5; D may be TRBD1 (6 bases). This CDR3 region has 16 residues. V shed 9 bases and J shed 0 bases, with 18 bases lying between them. Germline loops: CDR1 MNHNY, CDR2 SVGAGI (reference sequence). CDR3 sequence (DNA): TGTGCCAGTAACCTTGGGGGCGGCAATAGCAATCAGCCCCAGCATTTT. Amino acids: CASNLGGGNSNQPQHF.

The sample holds one count of this clone. This rearrangement joins TRBV21-1 to TRBJ1-1; the table's D call of TRBD1 was not tested on the DNA. TRBV21-1 is deemed a pseudogene. The CDR3 sequence is 20 residues long. The CDR3 sequence is CASSKAPDRLDRVWDTEAFF. CDR3 DNA sequence: TGTGCCAGCAGCAAAGCGCCGGACAGGCTGGACCGAGTCTGGGACACTGAAGCTTTCTTT.

V gene TRBV11-2 combines with J gene TRBJ1-2; 9 bases agree with TRBD1. The ends lost 4 bases at V and 4 bases at J; junction bases unmatched: 10. The CDR3 spans 16 residues. From germline, CDR1 is SGHAT and CDR2 FQNNGV. CDR3 bases: TGTGCCAGCAGCTCAACCGGGACAGGGCCTCTCTATGGCTACACCTTC. Amino acids: CASSSTGTGPLYGYTF. Drawing the rest from reference TRBV11-2 and TRBJ1-2, the complete variable domain is EAGVAQSPRYKIIEKRQSVAFWCNPISGHATLYWYQQILGQGPKLLIQFQNNGVVDDSQLPKDRFSAERLKGVDSTLKIQPAKLEDSAVYLCASSSTGTGPLYGYTFGSGTRLTVV.

The gene calls are TRBV20-1 and TRBJ2-7; perhaps TRBD2 as D (5 bases). The CDR3 has 11 residues. Trimming pared 3 bases from V and 9 bases from J, leaving 12 bases between. The germline CDR1 and CDR2 sequences are DFQATT and SNEGSKA (reference sequence). CDR3 loop: CSASMEEGQYF. The CDR3 bases are TGCAGTGCTAGTATGGAGGAAGGGCAGTACTTC.

This CDR3 is CSAGTGWTEAFF. The CDR3, as DNA: TGCAGCGCCGGGACAGGGTGGACTGAAGCTTTCTTT. The rearrangement uses TRBV29-1 and TRBJ1-1; 9 bases align to TRBD1. V shed 7 bases, J shed 5 bases, and the junction held 5 bases outside the gene matches. Germline V gives CDR1 SQVTM, CDR2 ANQGSEA. The CDR3 consists of 12 residues.

This rearrangement joins TRBV9 to TRBJ1-1; D not certain. The germline V gene has CDR1 SGDLS and CDR2 YYNGEE. Trimming removed 5 bases from V and 5 bases from J, with 10 bases in between. The CDR3 length is 12 residues. CDR3 protein: CASRPDKTEAFF. For the CDR3, the DNA is TGTGCCAGCAGGCCCGACAAGACTGAAGCTTTCTTT.

The V call is TRBV6-1, the J call TRBJ1-1, with D maybe TRBD1 (6 bases). Between the trimmed V and J ends, which lost 2 bases and 11 bases, there was a span of 12 bases. Per germline, CDR1 MNHNS and CDR2 SASEGT. The CDR3 is made up of 12 amino acids. The DNA for the CDR3 is TGTGCCAGCAGTGAAACAGGGCGAACGGCTTTCTTT. Its translation is CASSETGRTAFF.

For the CDR3, the DNA is TGTGCCAGCAGTTACTCGGGGCAGGTTGTTAATTCACCCCTCCACTTT. It encodes CASSYSGQVVNSPLHF. The chain carries TRBV6-5 and TRBJ1-6; D is possibly TRBD1 (5 bases). Germline V CDR1 and CDR2: MNHEY, SVGAGI. The CDR3 has 16 residues. V was trimmed by 0 bases and J by 6 bases, leaving 12 bases between them.

The chain is built from TRBV2 and TRBJ1-2; D is possibly TRBD1 (6 bases). Germline assignment: CDR1 SNHLY and CDR2 FYNNEI. The CDR3 has 14 amino acids. Deletions cut 7 bases from V and 5 bases from J, with 17 bases between. The CDR3 is CASTSRWQGYGYTF. DNA for the CDR3: TGTGCCAGCACCAGTCGGTGGCAGGGGTATGGCTACACCTTC.

The chain employs TRBV29-1 and TRBJ1-1, with 9 positions matching TRBD1. Germline lookup yields CDR1 SQVTM and CDR2 ANQGSEA. CDR3 length: 12 residues. V shed 6 bases, J shed 4 bases, and the junction held 3 bases outside the gene matches. The CDR3 sequence is CSVLTGGTEAFF. CDR3 in DNA: TGCAGCGTGCTGACAGGGGGCACTGAAGCTTTCTTT.

The gene calls are TRBV6-5 and TRBJ2-7; 7 positions agree with TRBD1. The CDR3 has 15 residues. The J segment lost 2 bases and the V segment lost 2 bases, leaving 6 bases of the junction unmatched. The germline gives CDR1 MNHEY, CDR2 SVGAGI. The CDR3 DNA follows: TGTGCCAGCAGTTACGACAGGGTAAGAACCTACGAGCAGTACTTC. Translating it yields CASSYDRVRTYEQYF.

Here the CDR3 DNA reads TGTGCCAGCAGCTTAGTGATCGGGGGAGGAGTGAGAGGCTACACCTTC. Protein product: CASSLVIGGGVRGYTF. V and J are TRBV7-2 and TRBJ1-2, with a tentative D call TRBD1 (5 bases). The CDR3 covers 16 residues. The germline V gene encodes CDR1 SGHTA and CDR2 FQGNSA. V was cut by 1 base and J by 8 bases, with 20 bases left in between.

The rearrangement uses TRBV19 and TRBJ2-2; tentatively, D is TRBD2 (6 bases). This CDR3 spans 14 amino acids. V dropped 4 bases and J dropped 3 bases, with 9 bases sitting between them. Germline V gene sequence: CDR1 LNHDA, CDR2 SQIVND (reference sequence). The CDR3 protein is CASSRDSDTGELFF. The CDR3 region has the DNA TGTGCCAGTAGTAGGGACTCAGACACCGGGGAGCTGTTTTTT.